This T cell receptor (beta chain) comes out of a study of T cell responses to AZD1222 COVID-19 vaccine. Overall study context: Second-dose groups at about 4 or about 12 weeks were pooled. Findings and caveats of the study: Without day 14 samples, only post-peak T cell repertoires were studied. Regions 160-218 and 743-854 held dominance among vaccine-associated CD4 TCRs, which spanned spike.

Per germline, CDR1 SGHTA and CDR2 FQGNSA. Trimming removed 3 bases from V and 2 bases from J, with 10 bases in between. This CDR3 contains 14 residues. Worth noting for this clone: Its antigen is still unknown.

Measured with immunoSEQ multiplex PCR; TCRdb has only the in-frame clones, and not every one. Here the sample spans about 94,000 clones, 90% being singletons. The chain couples TRBV7-2 to TRBJ1-2; unclear D gene. The sample here was peripheral blood, taken on day 0 of AZD1222 vaccination. This clonotype was obtained from an adult in good health. CDR3 region: CASSLGGFNYGYTF. CDR3 DNA: TGTGCCAGCAGCTTGGGTGGCTTCAACTATGGCTACACCTTC. The full variable domain, rest sourced from reference TRBV7-2 and TRBJ1-2, is GAGVSQSPSNKVTEKGKDVELRCDPISGHTALYWYRQSLGQGLEFLIYFQGNSAPDKSGLPSDRFSAERTGGSVSTLTIQRTQQEDSAVYLCASSLGGFNYGYTFGSGTRLTVV.